This T cell receptor beta chain originates from a study of human T cells and chemical hapten exposure. The wider study: The patients, most of them female, presented with alopecia areata, totalis or universalis.

V lost 7 bases and J lost 3, with 10 bases in between. The CDR3 is 11 residues long. Germline assignment: CDR1 DFQATT and CDR2 SNEGSKA (reference sequence). TCRdb re-derived calls from the RACE reads in MiXCR, one entry per CDR3 protein. The data show roughly 38,000 distinct CDR3 sequences, over 10% seen once. Of note for this clonotype: Antigen: not known.

The time point denotes: pre-sensitization, week 0. Treatment specified: therapeutic diphenylcyclopropenone sensitization with weekly scalp DPC. Blood, whole and unfractionated, served as the source for total RNA extraction. Notes on the study in general: Since the donors had alopecia, their immune response may not be the same as that of healthy people. With DPC sensitization, TCRs exceeding 1 in 1000 frequency showed no change.

The V gene is TRBV20-1, the J gene TRBJ2-7; weak D call: TRBD1 (5 bases). This sample comprised whole blood, obtained in connection with sensitization to the hapten diphenylcyclopropenone (DPC). The clonotype comes from a woman in her thirties with alopecia areata. Some clones in this sample may be carry-over from other donors' samples. CDR3 nucleotides: TGCAGTGGCAGGGAAAACTACGAGCAGTACTTC. Protein sequence: CSGRENYEQYF.